The 24 T cell receptor beta chains presented below share a single source sample, sequenced in a study of vaccination effects on CD4 cells after COVID-19. Method: immunoSEQ multiplex PCR; TCRdb's copy keeps in-frame clones and lacks some. The sample contains roughly 52,000 clones, under 70% of which appear only once. Before sequencing took place, the ViraFEST assay used viral peptide pools to expand antigen-specific CD4+ T cells. Subsequent to a culture period of more than 8 days, CD4+ T cells were isolated. Nobody among the vaccine recipients had prior SARS-CoV-2 infection (nucleocapsid antibodies were negative). Antigens for these TCRs are unknown. Material: CD4+ T cells from PBMCs cultured with SARS-CoV-2 spike peptides, obtained before COVID-19 vaccination. All receptors come from a human donor who received a COVID-19 vaccine.

V usage is TRBV13 and J usage is TRBJ2-6; TRBD2 aligns across 8 bases. From germline, CDR1 is PRHDT and CDR2 FYEKMQ (reference sequence). This CDR3 has 17 amino acids. V trimming: 2 bases; J trimming: 4 bases; junction bases outside the gene matches: 7. In DNA form, the CDR3 reads TGTGCCAGCAGCTTATCGCGGGGGGTGTCGGGGGCCAACGTCCTGACTTTC. This codes for CASSLSRGVSGANVLTF.

The chain combines TRBV7-8 with TRBJ2-7; 8 bases fit TRBD1. The CDR3 runs to 16 residues. The V gene's germline CDR1 is SGHVS and CDR2 FQNEAQ. Trimming cost V 0 bases and J 0 bases; bases outside gene matches: 4. CDR3 sequence reads: CASSLADRGSSYEQYF. Here the CDR3 DNA reads TGTGCCAGCAGCTTAGCCGACAGGGGCAGCTCCTACGAGCAGTACTTC.

CDR3 loop: CASSRTMISSYNSPLHF. CDR3 DNA: TGTGCCAGCAGTCGGACGATGATTAGCTCCTATAATTCACCCCTCCACTTT. This sequence joins TRBV9 and TRBJ1-6; no definite D call. This CDR3 contains 17 residues. Trimming removed 5 bases from V and 0 bases from J, with 15 bases in between. In germline, CDR1 is SGDLS, CDR2 YYNGEE.

The chain couples TRBV4-1 to TRBJ2-3, with 7 bases aligning to TRBD1. This CDR3 spans 16 amino acids. V lost 4 bases to trimming and J lost 2 bases; unmatched junction nucleotides: 9. Germline values: CDR1 MGHRA, CDR2 YSYEKL. CDR3 nucleotides: TGCGCCAGCAGCCTTGAGAGCAGGGGGTACACAGATACGCAGTATTTT. Translation: CASSLESRGYTDTQYF.

This clone was seen only a few times. The chain has TRBV4-1 and TRBJ1-6; 7 nucleotides match TRBD1. The trim removed 3 bases at V and 7 bases at J, leaving 3 bases unmatched. Germline values: CDR1 MGHRA, CDR2 YSYEKL. The CDR3 spans 14 residues. The CDR3 sequence is CASSQTGLNSPLHF. In nucleotides, the CDR3 is TGCGCCAGCAGCCAGACAGGGCTAAATTCACCCCTCCACTTT.

The rearrangement joins TRBV28 to TRBJ1-5; tentatively, D is TRBD1 (5 bases). Germline-derived CDR1 and CDR2 are MDHEN and SYDVKM. The V and J ends lost 7 bases and 4 bases respectively, with 14 bases between them. The CDR3 consists of 14 residues. CDR3 protein: CASIAGGANQPQHF. CDR3 sequence (DNA): TGTGCCAGCATAGCAGGAGGGGCAAATCAGCCCCAGCATTTT. The full variable domain, in which reference TRBV28 and TRBJ1-5 provide the parts outside the CDR3, is DVKVTQSSRYLVKRTGEKVFLECVQDMDHENMFWYRQDPGLGLRLIYFSYDVKMKEKGDIPEGYSVSREKKERFSLILESASTNQTSMYLCASIAGGANQPQHFGDGTRLSIL.

The genes are TRBV30 and TRBJ1-2; TRBD1 agrees at 7 bases. The CDR3 extends over 13 amino acids. CDR1 GTSNPN and CDR2 SVGIG come from the germline V gene (reference sequence). Trimming took 4 bases from V and 7 from J; bases not matched to a gene: 9. The CDR3 is CAWTQGGGVGYTF. The CDR3 coding sequence is TGTGCCTGGACCCAGGGGGGCGGGGTTGGCTACACCTTC. Complete variable domain (other parts from reference TRBV30 and TRBJ1-2): SQTIHQWPATLVQPVGSPLSLECTVEGTSNPNLYWYRQAAGRGLQLLFYSVGIGQISSEVPQNLSASRPQDRQFILSSKKLLLSDSGFYLCAWTQGGGVGYTFGSGTRLTVV.

The rearrangement links TRBV7-8 to TRBJ1-2, with TRBD1 as a possible D gene (5 bases). Trimming left V 0 bases short and J 3 bases short, with 14 bases between. From germline, CDR1 is SGHVS and CDR2 FQNEAQ. CDR3 length equals 16 residues. The CDR3 here is CASSLAPGPIDYGYTF. The CDR3 DNA is TGTGCCAGCAGCTTAGCACCAGGGCCAATTGACTATGGCTACACCTTC.

V and J are TRBV4-3 and TRBJ2-3; the D is unclear. The V gene's germline CDR1 is LGHNA and CDR2 YSLEER. V gave up 1 base and J gave up 6 bases, with 8 bases separating them. This CDR3 spans 13 amino acids. The CDR3: CASSQAKADTQYF. In nucleotides, the CDR3 is TGCGCCAGCAGCCAAGCCAAAGCGGATACGCAGTATTTT.

This clone was detected a few times. The chain has TRBV20-1 and TRBJ1-1, with D tentatively TRBD1 (5 bases). The CDR3 is 13 residues long. Between the trimmed V and J ends, which lost 3 bases and 5 bases, there was a span of 13 bases. The germline gives CDR1 DFQATT, CDR2 SNEGSKA (reference sequence). CDR3 nucleotides: TGCAGTGCTAGTTGGGGACTGGGGACTGAAGCTTTCTTT. Protein sequence: CSASWGLGTEAFF.

The V and J genes are TRBV6-5 and TRBJ2-2; D is possibly TRBD2 (6 bases). The V end lost 6 bases, the J end lost 5 bases, and 16 bases lay between the germline ends. Looked up from germline, CDR1 is MNHEY and CDR2 is SVGAGI. The CDR3 contains 15 residues. CDR3 sequence (DNA): TGTGCCAGCAGGCCCGGGCGGGGACGAACCGGGGAGCTGTTTTTT. This sequence encodes CASRPGRGRTGELFF.

This clone was observed a single time. The rearrangement links TRBV7-2 to TRBJ2-1; 7 bases match TRBD2. The CDR3 is 15 amino acids. Germline CDR1 is SGHTA and CDR2 is FQGNSA. The J segment lost 4 bases and the V segment lost 1 base, leaving 4 bases of the junction unmatched. The CDR3 coding sequence is TGTGCCAGCAGCTTAGGGTGGGGGGGATACAATGAGCAGTTCTTC. It yields the protein CASSLGWGGYNEQFF.

The rearrangement uses TRBV7-3 and TRBJ2-1; D might be TRBD2 (6 bases). Germline V lookup: CDR1 SGHTA, CDR2 FQGTGA. The V end was cut by 11 bases, the J end by 2 bases, with 19 bases between. The CDR3 totals 15 residues. This CDR3 reads CAVGDFGGPYNEQFF. CDR3 DNA: TGTGCCGTCGGAGACTTCGGGGGACCCTACAATGAGCAGTTCTTC.

This chain uses TRBV28 with TRBJ1-3; D uncertain. The CDR3 is made up of 13 amino acids. Trimming removed 4 bases at V and 4 bases at J, with 8 bases between. Germline V gene lookup returns CDR1 MDHEN and CDR2 SYDVKM. As DNA, the CDR3 is TGTGCCAGCAGTTCCCCGACAGGAAACACCATATATTTT. It yields the protein CASSSPTGNTIYF.

The V and J genes are TRBV3-1 (or the pseudogene TRBV3-2) and TRBJ2-2; D is ambiguous. From germline, CDR1 is LGHDT and CDR2 YNNKEL (reference sequence). CDR3 length: 15 amino acids. The V gene lost 0 bases and the J gene lost 4 bases, with 9 bases spanning the gap. CDR3 sequence reads: CASSQDPRATGELFF. The CDR3 DNA follows: TGTGCCAGCAGCCAAGATCCCCGGGCCACCGGGGAGCTGTTTTTT.

The chain joins TRBV19 to TRBJ1-5; TRBD1 matches at 10 bases. The germline CDR1 and CDR2 sequences are LNHDA and SQIVND (reference sequence). With 1 base clipped from V and 0 bases from J, the junction kept 6 bases outside the gene matches. CDR3 length equals 18 residues. Here the CDR3 reads CASSIGGTGAYSNQPQHF. CDR3 DNA: TGTGCCAGTAGTATAGGGGGGACAGGGGCCTATAGCAATCAGCCCCAGCATTTT.

This sequence joins TRBV14 and TRBJ2-5; 9 bases line up with TRBD1. CDR1 SGHDN and CDR2 FVKESK come from the germline V gene. CDR3 length: 16 residues. V lost 3 bases, J lost 5 bases, and 10 bases stayed unmatched. CDR3 loop: CASSHHRDRDGETQYF. As DNA, the CDR3 is TGTGCCAGCAGCCATCACCGGGACAGGGATGGGGAGACCCAGTACTTC.

The V and J genes are TRBV29-1 and TRBJ2-5, with D maybe TRBD2 (6 bases). The CDR3 is made up of 10 amino acids. Trimming shortened V by 3 bases and J by 7 bases, and 6 bases separated the two germline ends. CDR1 is SQVTM and CDR2 is ANQGSEA in the germline V gene. CDR3 loop: CSVDGGTQYF. The CDR3 DNA is TGCAGCGTTGACGGGGGGACCCAGTACTTC.

The V call is TRBV18, the J call TRBJ1-3; D not certain. This CDR3 is 15 amino acids long. V gave up 3 bases and J gave up 0 bases, with 9 bases separating them. Germline V gene lookup returns CDR1 KGHSH and CDR2 LQKENI. The CDR3 is CASSPLQSSGNTIYF. As DNA, the CDR3 is TGTGCCAGCTCACCTCTCCAGAGCTCTGGAAACACCATATATTTT. Full variable domain (missing parts from reference TRBV18 and TRBJ1-3): NAGVMQNPRHLVRRRGQEARLRCSPMKGHSHVYWYRQLPEEGLKFMVYLQKENIIDESGMPKERFSAEFPKEGPSILRIQQVVRGDSAAYFCASSPLQSSGNTIYFGEGSWLTVV.

CDR3 residues: CASRLSGGTDTQYF. DNA of the CDR3: TGTGCCAGCAGACTCTCGGGGGGCACAGATACGCAGTATTTT. The chain uses TRBV7-2 and TRBJ2-3; possible D gene TRBD2, 6 bases. This CDR3 is 14 amino acids long. The V end was cut by 6 bases, the J end by 1 base, with 11 bases between. CDR1 and CDR2 (germline): SGHTA, FQGNSA.

V gene TRBV9 combines with J gene TRBJ1-2, with 7 bases identical to TRBD1. This CDR3 has 12 residues. V lost 6 bases, J lost 4 bases, and 3 bases stayed unmatched. Germline lookup yields CDR1 SGDLS and CDR2 YYNGEE. In DNA form, the CDR3 reads TGTGCCAGCAACCGACAGGGCTATGGCTACACCTTC. Protein product: CASNRQGYGYTF.

The rearrangement uses TRBV15 and TRBJ1-5, with D hard to call. Trimming took 3 bases from V and 2 from J, leaving 8 bases between them. CDR3 length equals 14 residues. Germline V gene lookup returns CDR1 LNHNV and CDR2 YYDKDF (reference sequence). CDR3 nucleotide sequence: TGTGCCACCAGCAGCCAGTGGGGCAATCAGCCCCAGCATTTT. It specifies CATSSQWGNQPQHF.

This clone was found a few times. The V and J genes are TRBV4-1 and TRBJ1-5, with D perhaps TRBD1 (5 bases). V dropped 0 bases and J dropped 2 bases, with 11 bases sitting between them. CDR1 is MGHRA and CDR2 is YSYEKL in the germline V gene. The CDR3 consists of 16 residues. CDR3: CASSQDLSGGNQPQHF. The CDR3 nucleotides are TGCGCCAGCAGCCAAGATCTATCGGGGGGCAATCAGCCCCAGCATTTT.

V is TRBV10-3 and J is TRBJ1-1; perhaps TRBD1 as D (5 bases). Germline CDR1 ENHRY, CDR2 SYGVKD. The CDR3 runs to 13 residues. Between the trimmed V and J ends, which lost 7 bases and 0 bases, there was a span of 9 bases. The CDR3 bases are TGTGCCATCACTTGGGGCATGAACACTGAAGCTTTCTTT. It is translated as CAITWGMNTEAFF.